These 32 T cell receptor beta chains were sequenced from one sample in a study of cytomegalovirus exposure and HLA in healthy donors. Sequenced by immunoSEQ multiplex PCR; TCRdb stores in-frame clones only, minus some. The sample carries some 330,000 clones, about nine tenths recorded once. The material sequenced was PBMCs. The receptors were gathered from a young woman in good health and CMV-seronegative.

The V and J genes are TRBV9 and TRBJ2-5; 7 bases are shared with TRBD1. V lost 3 bases and J lost 2; bases outside the gene matches: 4. The CDR3 has 14 amino acids. Germline V gives CDR1 SGDLS, CDR2 YYNGEE. CDR3 protein: CASSAGQFQETQYF. The CDR3 nucleotides read TGTGCCAGCAGCGCGGGACAGTTTCAAGAGACCCAGTACTTC.

About this clone itself: The same CDR3 can be traced to other DNA sequences in this sample. This chain links TRBV6-5 with TRBJ1-2, with 7 nucleotides matching TRBD1. Germline values: CDR1 MNHEY, CDR2 SVGAGI. The CDR3 consists of 13 residues. The J segment lost 8 bases and the V segment lost 2 bases, leaving 5 bases of the junction unmatched. CDR3 DNA: TGTGCCAGCAGTTACGAGGGGGCCCGGGGCTACACCTTC. Its protein product is CASSYEGARGYTF.

The chain combines TRBV9 with TRBJ1-1, with 8 bases aligning to TRBD1. Germline loops: CDR1 SGDLS, CDR2 YYNGEE. There are 15 residues in the CDR3. Trimming took 4 bases from V and 1 from J; bases not matched to a gene: 6. The CDR3 sequence is CASSPDRGGNTEAFF. The DNA of the CDR3 is TGTGCCAGCAGCCCAGACAGGGGTGGGAACACTGAAGCTTTCTTT.

The rearrangement joins TRBV4-2 to TRBJ2-2, with 14 nucleotides matching TRBD2. V shed 4 bases, J shed 6 bases, and the junction held 13 bases outside the gene matches. The CDR3 consists of 19 residues. Germline lookup yields CDR1 LGHNA and CDR2 YNFKEQ. The CDR3 loop reads CASSRPNARLAGGSGELFF. CDR3 nucleotide sequence: TGTGCCAGCAGCCGGCCAAACGCCCGACTAGCGGGAGGGTCCGGGGAGCTGTTTTTT.

This clone came up a few times. The V and J genes are TRBV29-1 and TRBJ1-2; the D gene is possibly TRBD1 (5 bases). CDR1 is SQVTM, CDR2 ANQGSEA, per germline. Trimming took 3 bases from V and 8 from J, leaving 10 bases between them. The CDR3 runs 11 residues. CDR3 sequence: CSVEGGNGYTF. CDR3 sequence (DNA): TGCAGCGTTGAGGGGGGAAACGGCTACACCTTC. Full variable domain (rest looked up from reference TRBV29-1 and TRBJ1-2): SAVISQKPSRDICQRGTSLTIQCQVDSQVTMMFWYRQQPGQSLTLIATANQGSEATYESGFVIDKFPISRPNLTFSTLTVSNMSPEDSSIYLCSVEGGNGYTFGSGTRLTVV.

The chain employs TRBV4-2 and TRBJ2-2; 10 nucleotides match TRBD2. The germline gives CDR1 LGHNA, CDR2 YNFKEQ. Trimming took 1 base from V and 0 from J; bases not matched to a gene: 2. This CDR3 has 17 residues. CDR3 bases: TGTGCCAGCAGCCAAGGGACTAGCGGCGCGAACACCGGGGAGCTGTTTTTT. Amino acid sequence: CASSQGTSGANTGELFF.

V usage is TRBV4-1 and J usage is TRBJ2-3; 10 bases map to TRBD1. Germline V lookup: CDR1 MGHRA, CDR2 YSYEKL. V gave up 4 bases and J gave up 5 bases; unmatched junction bases: 3. This CDR3 comprises 14 residues. In nucleotides, the CDR3 is TGCGCCAGCAGCCGACAGGGGGCAGGAGATACGCAGTATTTT. Its translation is CASSRQGAGDTQYF.

The rearrangement joins TRBV7-8 to TRBJ2-7; D may be TRBD2 (5 bases). There are 15 residues in the CDR3. Trimming removed 1 base from V and 1 base from J, with 11 bases in between. Germline CDR1 is SGHVS and CDR2 is FQNEAQ. The CDR3 reads CASSLGGAESYEQYF. CDR3 sequence (DNA): TGTGCCAGCAGCTTAGGGGGAGCGGAGTCCTACGAGCAGTACTTC.

CDR3 sequence: CASSAGGGQGQETQYF. The DNA for the CDR3 is TGTGCCAGCAGCGCCGGTGGGGGACAGGGGCAAGAGACCCAGTACTTC. The rearrangement links TRBV7-2 to TRBJ2-5, with 10 bases aligning to TRBD1. Looked up from germline, CDR1 is SGHTA and CDR2 is FQGNSA. With V trimmed by 5 bases and J by 2 bases, 8 bases remained unmatched. The CDR3 extends over 16 amino acids.

The chain uses TRBV5-1 and TRBJ2-1, with TRBD1 as a possible D gene (5 bases). V was clipped by 0 bases and J by 7 bases, with 11 bases between them. The CDR3 is 14 amino acids. The V gene's germline CDR1 is SGHRS and CDR2 YFSETQ. The chain's CDR3 is CASSLVQGVNEQFF. The DNA for the CDR3 is TGCGCCAGCAGCTTGGTGCAGGGTGTAAATGAGCAGTTCTTC.

This clone was seen more than once but under ten times. This chain joins TRBV14 and TRBJ1-2; possible D gene TRBD1, 5 bases. The CDR3 loop spans 12 amino acids. The germline CDR1 and CDR2 sequences are SGHDN and FVKESK. Trimming removed 1 base at V and 7 bases at J, with 7 bases between. CDR3 in amino acids: CASSQGTFGYTF. For the CDR3, the DNA is TGTGCCAGCAGCCAAGGGACATTTGGCTACACCTTC.

The chain combines TRBV7-9 with TRBJ1-1; the D gene is possibly TRBD1 (6 bases). Germline V gene sequence: CDR1 SEHNR, CDR2 FQNEAQ (reference sequence). V was trimmed by 8 bases and J by 4 bases, leaving 17 bases between them. The CDR3 runs 14 residues. Here the CDR3 reads CASLKTGWSTEAFF. CDR3 nucleotide sequence: TGTGCCAGCCTGAAGACAGGTTGGAGCACTGAAGCTTTCTTT.

This clone was detected only once. The rearrangement links TRBV4-3 to TRBJ2-7; weak D call: TRBD1 (6 bases). Trimming cost V 1 base and J 1 base, with 11 bases left between them. The CDR3 contains 15 residues. Germline assignment: CDR1 LGHNA and CDR2 YSLEER. The CDR3 nucleotides are TGCGCCAGCAGCCAAGCTGCTGGACAGTCCTACGAGCAGTACTTC. Translating gives CASSQAAGQSYEQYF.

The V call is TRBV28, the J call TRBJ2-7; a possible D gene is TRBD2 (5 bases). Deletions cut 4 bases from V and 2 bases from J, with 18 bases between. This CDR3 is built from 16 residues. Germline values: CDR1 MDHEN, CDR2 SYDVKM. This CDR3 is CASSSEGGRAAYEQYF. CDR3 nucleotides: TGTGCCAGCAGTTCCGAGGGTGGGCGGGCCGCCTACGAGCAGTACTTC.

The chain has TRBV7-3 and TRBJ2-7; 9 bases match TRBD1. The V and J ends lost 5 bases and 3 bases, in that order; junction bases with no gene match: 8. CDR3 length: 15 residues. Germline-derived CDR1 and CDR2 are SGHTA and FQGTGA. CDR3 nucleotide sequence: TGTGCCAGCAGCACGGGACAGGGAGGGAGCTACGAGCAGTACTTC. Encoded protein: CASSTGQGGSYEQYF.

As to this clone: One junction end disagrees with the germline gene, perhaps due to a read error. The chain carries TRBV5-1 and TRBJ2-7; 9 bases align to TRBD1. CDR3 length: 14 residues. Germline CDR1 reads SGHRS; CDR2 reads YFSETQ. CDR3 sequence: CASSGQGTAYEQYF. CDR3 DNA sequence: TGTGCCAGCAGCGGACAGGGGACCGCCTACGAGCAGTACTTC.

A single count supports this clone. This chain joins TRBV27 and TRBJ1-4; 8 bases are shared with TRBD1. Trimming removed 6 bases from V and 8 bases from J; junction bases left unmatched: 2. CDR1 is MNHEY and CDR2 is SMNVEV in the germline V gene (reference sequence). This CDR3 contains 12 residues. CDR3 nucleotide sequence: TGTGCCAGCAGACAGGGGGGCGAAAAACTGTTTTTT. This gives the protein CASRQGGEKLFF. Complete variable domain (other parts from reference TRBV27 and TRBJ1-4): EAQVTQNPRYLITVTGKKLTVTCSQNMNHEYMSWYRQDPGLGLRQIYYSMNVEVTDKGDVPEGYKVSRKEKRNFPLILESPSPNQTSLYFCASRQGGEKLFFGSGTQLSVL.

This clone was counted a few times. The chain's CDR3 is CASSSFRDNYEQYF. As DNA, the CDR3 is TGTGCCAGTAGTAGCTTCCGGGACAACTACGAGCAGTACTTC. The rearrangement uses TRBV19 and TRBJ2-7; D might be TRBD1 (6 bases). From germline, CDR1 is LNHDA and CDR2 SQIVND (reference sequence). The V end was cut by 4 bases, the J end by 3 bases, with 13 bases between. The CDR3 has 14 amino acids.

This clone showed up just a few times. This rearrangement joins TRBV16 to TRBJ2-7; 7 bases are a match to TRBD1. Per the germline V gene, CDR1 is KGHSY and CDR2 is FQNENV. V dropped 4 bases and J dropped 6; count of bases not matched to a gene: 6. This CDR3 comprises 13 residues. The CDR3 sequence is CASSLRGLGEQYF. In DNA, the CDR3 is TGTGCCAGCAGCCTCAGGGGGTTAGGCGAGCAGTACTTC.

This CDR3 reads CASSYPTTGKRYEQYF. The CDR3 DNA reads TGTGCCAGCAGTTACCCGACGACAGGGAAAAGGTACGAGCAGTACTTC. The chain recombines TRBV6-5 with TRBJ2-7; 7 bases are shared with TRBD1. This CDR3 contains 16 residues. The V segment lost 2 bases and the J segment 4 bases; nucleotides outside the gene matches: 11. Germline V lookup: CDR1 MNHEY, CDR2 SVGAGI.

CDR3 DNA sequence: TGTGCCAGCAGCGTTGTAGCGGGAGGGCCGGGAGAGACCCAGTACTTC. Amino acids: CASSVVAGGPGETQYF. The rearrangement joins TRBV9 to TRBJ2-5; TRBD2 agrees at 11 bases. With V trimmed by 2 bases and J by 4 bases, 7 bases remained unmatched. Germline loops: CDR1 SGDLS, CDR2 YYNGEE. The CDR3 runs 16 residues.

The CDR3 coding sequence is TGTGCCAGCAGCACCGGGACAGGGGAGGGTCAGCCCCAGCATTTT. Its protein is CASSTGTGEGQPQHF. V and J are TRBV5-8 and TRBJ1-5; 10 bases match TRBD1. This CDR3 has 15 amino acids. The V and J ends lost 4 bases and 6 bases, in that order; junction bases with no gene match: 7. Germline values: CDR1 SGHTS, CDR2 YDEGEE. The full variable domain, its missing parts supplied by reference TRBV5-8 and TRBJ1-5, is EAGVTQSPTHLIKTRGQQATLRCSPISGHTSVYWYQQALGLGLQFLLWYDEGEERNRGNFPPRFSGRQFPNYSSELNVNALELEDSALYLCASSTGTGEGQPQHFGDGTRLSIL.

In this sample, this clone turned up once. The chain carries TRBV6-1 and TRBJ2-1, with 11 bases that match TRBD2. The germline CDR1 and CDR2 sequences are MNHNS and SASEGT. This CDR3 is 13 amino acids long. V trimming: 6 bases; J trimming: 7 bases; junction bases outside the gene matches: 2. The CDR3 spells CASRIAGGNEQFF. CDR3 coding DNA: TGTGCCAGCAGAATAGCGGGAGGGAATGAGCAGTTCTTC.

The chain employs TRBV27 and TRBJ2-7; possible D gene TRBD1, 6 bases. Trimming shortened V by 2 bases and J by 3 bases, and 17 bases separated the two germline ends. Germline V lookup: CDR1 MNHEY, CDR2 SMNVEV (reference sequence). The length of the CDR3 is 16 residues. The CDR3 here is CASSLKGGGPRYEQYF. The CDR3 DNA reads TGTGCCAGCAGTTTAAAAGGGGGTGGACCGCGCTACGAGCAGTACTTC.

This chain joins TRBV7-2 and TRBJ2-7; 7 nucleotides match TRBD2. The CDR3 length is 15 residues. With 2 bases clipped from V and 6 bases from J, the junction kept 10 bases outside the gene matches. Germline values: CDR1 SGHTA, CDR2 FQGNSA. CDR3 residues: CASSLLAEGSAEQYF. CDR3 DNA: TGTGCCAGCAGCTTACTAGCGGAGGGGTCCGCCGAGCAGTACTTC. The variable domain in full, with the rest retrieved from reference TRBV7-2 and TRBJ2-7, is GAGVSQSPSNKVTEKGKDVELRCDPISGHTALYWYRQSLGQGLEFLIYFQGNSAPDKSGLPSDRFSAERTGGSVSTLTIQRTQQEDSAVYLCASSLLAEGSAEQYFGPGTRLTVT.

The genes are TRBV4-2 and TRBJ1-2, with D maybe TRBD1 (5 bases). Trimming shortened V by 1 base and J by 8 bases, and 11 bases separated the two germline ends. Germline V gene data show CDR1 as LGHNA and CDR2 as YNFKEQ. The CDR3 consists of 13 residues. For the CDR3, the DNA is TGTGCCAGCAGCCAAGTTACGGGGGAAGGCTACACCTTC. Its protein is CASSQVTGEGYTF.

V usage is TRBV7-8 and J usage is TRBJ2-7, with 7 nucleotides matching TRBD2. CDR3 size: 14 residues. Germline CDR1 reads SGHVS; CDR2 reads FQNEAQ. V was pared by 5 bases and J by 3 bases, with 7 bases of the junction left unmatched. CDR3 coding DNA: TGTGCCAGCAGCGGGACTGGCGGGGGCTACGAGCAGTACTTC. The encoded protein is CASSGTGGGYEQYF.

J is TRBJ2-6 and V is TRBV4-3; 7 nucleotides match TRBD2. The J segment lost 0 bases and the V segment lost 4 bases, leaving 6 bases of the junction unmatched. This CDR3 spans 17 amino acids. CDR1 and CDR2 from the germline V gene are LGHNA and YSLEER. The CDR3, as DNA: TGCGCCAGCAGCCTTTTAGGGGAGGGCTCTGGGGCCAACGTCCTGACTTTC. Translating gives CASSLLGEGSGANVLTF.

The genes are TRBV19 and TRBJ2-3, with D possibly TRBD1 on 6 matching bases. Germline V lookup: CDR1 LNHDA, CDR2 SQIVND (reference sequence). The V end lost 1 base, the J end lost 3 bases, and 11 bases lay between the germline ends. The CDR3 is 15 amino acids. CDR3 in amino acids: CASSIGGQGTDTQYF. The CDR3 DNA reads as TGTGCCAGTAGTATAGGGGGCCAGGGGACAGATACGCAGTATTTT. The variable domain in full, with the rest retrieved from reference TRBV19 and TRBJ2-3, is DGGITQSPKYLFRKEGQNVTLSCEQNLNHDAMYWYRQDPGQGLRLIYYSQIVNDFQKGDIAEGYSVSREKKESFPLTVTSAQKNPTAFYLCASSIGGQGTDTQYFGPGTRLTVL.

This clone has just one count. V gene TRBV6-6 combines with J gene TRBJ2-7, with 7 bases aligning to TRBD1. The V segment lost 6 bases and the J segment 4 bases; nucleotides outside the gene matches: 9. CDR1 MNHNY and CDR2 SVGAGI come from the germline V gene (reference sequence). The CDR3 runs 14 residues. The CDR3 DNA reads TGTGCCAGCAGCCGGGACAGTAGCGAATACGAGCAGTACTTC. Translated, it gives CASSRDSSEYEQYF.

V gene TRBV28 combines with J gene TRBJ2-7; tentatively, D is TRBD1 (6 bases). The CDR3 runs 17 residues. Deletions cut 6 bases from V and 5 bases from J, with 26 bases between. Germline V gene data show CDR1 as MDHEN and CDR2 as SYDVKM. CDR3 in amino acids: CASSPWGYRAKENEQYF. CDR3 coding DNA: TGTGCCAGCAGCCCTTGGGGGTACAGGGCGAAAGAGAACGAGCAGTACTTC.

This chain links TRBV10-2 with TRBJ2-5, with TRBD2 matching over 8 bases. CDR3 length equals 15 residues. The V gene end was trimmed by 6 bases and the J gene end by 2 bases; junction bases not matched to a gene: 8. Germline values: CDR1 WSHSY, CDR2 SAAADI. The CDR3 loop reads CASRERESNQETQYF. Here the CDR3 DNA reads TGCGCCAGCAGGGAGCGGGAGAGCAATCAAGAGACCCAGTACTTC.